Following are 2 T cell receptor beta chains from one sample sequenced in a study of cytomegalovirus exposure and HLA in healthy donors. PCR primers comprised 60 Vbeta and 13 Jbeta primers. Produced via immunoSEQ multiplex PCR; TCRdb's table is partial and in-frame only. Listed are 130,000 or so clones; about 2.3% falls within the top ten. Sequencing used PBMCs. Receptors were obtained from a woman in her late teens or twenties in good health and CMV-seronegative.

V and J are TRBV18 and TRBJ1-2, with D perhaps TRBD1 (6 bases). Deletions cut 2 bases from V and 4 bases from J, with 14 bases between. Germline CDR1 is KGHSH and CDR2 is LQKENI. CDR3 length: 15 amino acids. The CDR3 reads CASSPGTGKGYGYTF. DNA for the CDR3: TGTGCCAGCTCACCAGGTACAGGGAAGGGCTATGGCTACACCTTC. Together with reference TRBV18 and TRBJ1-2, the CDR3 gives the full variable domain: NAGVMQNPRHLVRRRGQEARLRCSPMKGHSHVYWYRQLPEEGLKFMVYLQKENIIDESGMPKERFSAEFPKEGPSILRIQQVVRGDSAAYFCASSPGTGKGYGYTFGSGTRLTVV.

The CDR3 DNA is TGTGCCAGCACAAGCGGGAGGAACTTCTACGAGCAGTACGTC. Translation gives CASTSGRNFYEQYV. The rearrangement uses TRBV28 and TRBJ2-7, with TRBD2 matching over 9 bases. V gave up 7 bases and J gave up 3 bases; unmatched junction bases: 7. The CDR3 is 14 residues long. Germline V gives CDR1 MDHEN, CDR2 SYDVKM.